Listed below are T cell receptor beta chains from one sample, sequenced in a study of CD8+CD57+ T cells in acquired aplastic anemia. TCRdb re-derived calls from the reads in MiXCR, one entry per CDR3 protein. The table shows 200,000 to 250,000 distinct CDR3 sequences, with 60% to 65% occurring only once. What was sequenced was sorted CD4+, CD8+, or CD8+CD57+ T cells (not recorded which) from PBMCs. The source is a human donor in good health. CDR3s include the opening cysteine and the closing phenylalanine or tryptophan. The D gene is left open where the match is weak. The listing skips clone size in some rows; elsewhere it reads once, few, many or a size class.

V: TRBV4-1; J: TRBJ2-7; D: TRBD1; size: many; DNA: TGCGCCAGCAGCCCCCACCTGGGACAGGGTTTAGACTCACTCTTC; CDR3: CASSPHLGQGLDSLF
V: TRBV15; J: TRBJ2-1; D: TRBD2; size: -; DNA: TGTGCCACCAGCAGAAATGGGGGCCTAGCGGGGGTCGATGAGCAGTTCTTC; CDR3: CATSRNGGLAGVDEQFF
V: TRBV7-9; J: TRBJ2-7; D: -; size: few; DNA: TGTGCCAGCAGCTTAGAGGGGGTCCAGGCCTACGAGCAGTACTTC; CDR3: CASSLEGVQAYEQYF
V: TRBV7-3; J: TRBJ2-2; D: TRBD2; size: once; DNA: TGTGCCAGCAGCTTCGAACTAGCGGGGAGGACCGGGGAGCTGTTTTTT; CDR3: CASSFELAGRTGELFF
V: TRBV2; J: TRBJ2-2; D: -; size: few; DNA: TGTGCCAGCAGTGAAGTGCGGACCAACACCGGGGAGCTGTTTTTT; CDR3: CASSEVRTNTGELFF
V: TRBV10-3; J: TRBJ2-1; D: -; size: -; DNA: TGTGCCAGCAGCGTGCAGGAGGGCTACAATGAGCAGTTCTTC; CDR3: CASSVQEGYNEQFF
V: TRBV7-2; J: TRBJ1-1; D: -; size: -; DNA: TGTGCCAGCAGCTTAGAAGGCGGCTCTGGAGCTTTCTTT; CDR3: CASSLEGGSGAFF
V: TRBV20-1; J: TRBJ1-2; D: -; size: -; DNA: TGCAGTGCCAAAGGGCCCGCCTCTTTATATGGCTACGCCTTC; CDR3: CSAKGPASLYGYAF
V: TRBV7-9; J: TRBJ2-7; D: TRBD1; size: many; DNA: TGTGCCAGCAGCTTTCCCGGGACAGGAAACGACTACGAGCAGTACTTC; CDR3: CASSFPGTGNDYEQYF
V: TRBV19; J: TRBJ2-5; D: -; size: -; DNA: TGTGCCAGTAGCTCGGCCGGGACACCCCAAGAGACCCAGTACTTC; CDR3: CASSSAGTPQETQYF
V: TRBV6-1; J: TRBJ1-6; D: -; size: many; DNA: TGTGCCAGCAGTGAATTCCACAAGGATAATTCACCCCTCCACTTT; CDR3: CASSEFHKDNSPLHF
V: TRBV5-1; J: TRBJ1-1; D: -; size: -; DNA: TGCGCCAGCAGCTTGGCAGCCATGAACACTGAAGCTTTCTTT; CDR3: CASSLAAMNTEAFF
V: TRBV4-1; J: TRBJ2-1; D: -; size: many; DNA: TGCGCCAGCAGCCAAGAGGACAGTAGCTCCTACAATGAGCAGTTCTTC; CDR3: CASSQEDSSSYNEQFF
V: TRBV7-2; J: TRBJ2-1; D: -; size: -; DNA: TGTGCCAGCAGCTCACGCACCTACAATGAGCAGTTCTTC; CDR3: CASSSRTYNEQFF
V: TRBV14; J: TRBJ2-7; D: -; size: many; DNA: TGTGCCAGCAGCGGCCGGGGGACGCCTTTCTACGAGCAGTACTTC; CDR3: CASSGRGTPFYEQYF
V: TRBV10-3; J: TRBJ2-7; D: -; size: few; DNA: TGTGCCATCAGTTCGGACAGGGACTACTACGAGCAGTACTTC; CDR3: CAISSDRDYYEQYF
V: TRBV20-1; J: TRBJ1-1; D: -; size: -; DNA: TGCAGTGCTTTCTCAGGGGAGTACACTGAAGCTTTCTTT; CDR3: CSAFSGEYTEAFF
V: TRBV6-5; J: TRBJ1-5; D: -; size: few; DNA: TGTGCCAGCAGGCTGGGGGGGGGCAATCAGCCCCAGCATTTT; CDR3: CASRLGGGNQPQHF
V: TRBV6-1; J: TRBJ1-5; D: -; size: few; DNA: TGTGCCAGCAGCGCTGGGAATAGCAATCAGCCCCAGCATTTT; CDR3: CASSAGNSNQPQHF
V: TRBV15; J: TRBJ2-1; D: TRBD2; size: -; DNA: TGTGCCACCAGCAGCCGTTTGGGTAGCGGGAGGGCTTTTGAGCAGTTCTTC; CDR3: CATSSRLGSGRAFEQFF
V: TRBV5-8; J: TRBJ2-7; D: -; size: many; DNA: TGTGCCAGCAGCTTGCCCAGGGGGGCGGACGAGCAGTACTTC; CDR3: CASSLPRGADEQYF
V: TRBV29-1; J: TRBJ1-1; D: -; size: -; DNA: TGCAGCGTGGCCCTAGGGGGGGCTGAAGCTTTCTTT; CDR3: CSVALGGAEAFF
V: TRBV7-8; J: TRBJ1-6; D: -; size: few; DNA: TGTGCCAGCAGCCCAGAGGGGGGGGCAGCGTATAATTCACCCCTCCACTTT; CDR3: CASSPEGGAAYNSPLHF
V: TRBV19; J: TRBJ1-6; D: -; size: -; DNA: TGTGCCAGTAGTATGGTGACACAGATCTATAATTCACCCCTCCACTTT; CDR3: CASSMVTQIYNSPLHF
V: TRBV4-2; J: TRBJ2-3; D: -; size: few; DNA: TGTGCCAGCAGCCAAGCATCAACAGATACGCAGTATTTT; CDR3: CASSQASTDTQYF
V: TRBV7-9; J: TRBJ2-7; D: -; size: once; DNA: TGTGCCAGCAGCCAAGTAGGGCTAGCCGAGTACGAGCAGTACTTC; CDR3: CASSQVGLAEYEQYF
V: TRBV27; J: TRBJ1-4; D: -; size: -; DNA: TGTGCCAGCAGTTTAGCACGGGGGTATGAAAAACTGTTTTTT; CDR3: CASSLARGYEKLFF
V: TRBV7-6; J: TRBJ1-1; D: -; size: few; DNA: TGTGCCAGCAGCTTAGCCGACCGGACTGAAGCTTTCTTT; CDR3: CASSLADRTEAFF
V: TRBV10-3; J: TRBJ2-1; D: TRBD2; size: -; DNA: TGTGCCATCAGTGGCTGGACTAGCAATGAGCAGTTCTTC; CDR3: CAISGWTSNEQFF
V: TRBV10-3; J: TRBJ1-1; D: TRBD1; size: -; DNA: TGTGCCATCAGTGGTATGATTGGGCAGGGGGAGGATGAAGCTTTCTTT; CDR3: CAISGMIGQGEDEAFF
V: TRBV12-3/TRBV12-4; J: TRBJ2-3; D: -; size: -; DNA: TGTGCCAGCTCCATGGTCAATGAGCAGTATTTT; CDR3: CASSMVNEQYF
V: TRBV15; J: TRBJ2-6; D: -; size: -; DNA: TGTGCCACCAGCAGCTTTGTGAACTCTGGGGCCAACGTCCTGACTTTC; CDR3: CATSSFVNSGANVLTF
V: TRBV20-1; J: TRBJ2-1; D: -; size: -; DNA: TGCAGTGCTAGACAAGACAGATACAATGAGCAGTTCTTC; CDR3: CSARQDRYNEQFF
V: TRBV10-3; J: TRBJ2-7; D: -; size: -; DNA: TGTGCCATCAGCGGCCAAGACGAGCAGTACTTC; CDR3: CAISGQDEQYF
V: TRBV15; J: TRBJ2-7; D: -; size: many; DNA: TGTGCCACCAGCGGGGGACACAACTACGAGCAGTACTTC; CDR3: CATSGGHNYEQYF
V: TRBV10-3; J: TRBJ1-1; D: -; size: -; DNA: TGTGCCATCAGTAAATCCGACAGAGACACTGAAGCTTTCTTT; CDR3: CAISKSDRDTEAFF
V: TRBV7-2; J: TRBJ2-7; D: -; size: -; DNA: TGTGCCAGCAGCTCTTTTAAGGGCGATTACTACGAGCAGTACTTC; CDR3: CASSSFKGDYYEQYF
V: TRBV7-9; J: TRBJ1-5; D: -; size: -; DNA: TGTGCCAGCAGCTTAGCGCGTGGGTCCGGCAATCAGCCCCAGCATTTT; CDR3: CASSLARGSGNQPQHF
V: TRBV5-6; J: TRBJ1-5; D: -; size: -; DNA: TGTGCCAGCAGCTCGTACTCGGGGCAGCCTAGGCAGCCCCAGCATTTT; CDR3: CASSSYSGQPRQPQHF
V: TRBV9; J: TRBJ2-7; D: -; size: -; DNA: TGTGCCAGCAGCTACGACGTCACGAGCTACGAGCAGTACTTC; CDR3: CASSYDVTSYEQYF
V: TRBV7-6; J: TRBJ2-5; D: -; size: -; DNA: TGTGCCAGCAGCTTACACCAGGGGACGGGAGAGACCCAGTACTTC; CDR3: CASSLHQGTGETQYF
V: TRBV7-9; J: TRBJ2-1; D: -; size: many; DNA: TGTGCCAGCAGCTCCGGAGCGCCGACCTACAATGAGCAGTTCTTC; CDR3: CASSSGAPTYNEQFF
V: TRBV12-3/TRBV12-4; J: TRBJ2-7; D: TRBD1; size: -; DNA: TGTGCCAGCAGTTCGACAAACCACAGGGGTTTATACGAGCAGTACTTC; CDR3: CASSSTNHRGLYEQYF
V: TRBV29-1; J: TRBJ2-5; D: TRBD1; size: -; DNA: TGCAGCGTTGAGGACAGGGGGCAAGAGACCCAGTACTTC; CDR3: CSVEDRGQETQYF
V: TRBV7-9; J: TRBJ2-3; D: -; size: -; DNA: TGTGCCAGCAGTCACAACTACCCCCAACGCACAGATACGCAGTATTTT; CDR3: CASSHNYPQRTDTQYF
V: TRBV29-1; J: TRBJ1-1; D: -; size: -; DNA: TGCAGCGCTGCCGGGGGAAGGAACACTGAGGCTTTCTTT; CDR3: CSAAGGRNTEAFF
V: TRBV20-1; J: TRBJ2-5; D: -; size: once; DNA: TGCAGTGCCATACGGGGCCCCCAAGAGACCCAGTACTTC; CDR3: CSAIRGPQETQYF
V: TRBV5-1; J: TRBJ2-7; D: -; size: -; DNA: TGCGCCAGCAGCCATCCGGAAGGGCCCTACGAGCAGTACTTC; CDR3: CASSHPEGPYEQYF
V: TRBV9; J: TRBJ1-1; D: -; size: many; DNA: TGTGCCAGCAGCGTAGCAGGCACTGAAGCTTTCTTT; CDR3: CASSVAGTEAFF
V: TRBV4-1; J: TRBJ2-1; D: TRBD2; size: -; DNA: TGCGCCAGCAGCCAAAGGACTAGCGGGAGGGCGGGGAATGAGCAGTTCTTC; CDR3: CASSQRTSGRAGNEQFF
V: TRBV20-1; J: TRBJ2-1; D: -; size: many; DNA: TGCAGTGCTAGAGATCGGTTGGGGGCGGGGAACTCCTACAATGAGCAGTTCTTC; CDR3: CSARDRLGAGNSYNEQFF
V: TRBV19; J: TRBJ1-5; D: TRBD1; size: -; DNA: TGTGCCAGTAACGACAGGGGATTCGGTCAGCCCCAGCATTTT; CDR3: CASNDRGFGQPQHF
V: TRBV20-1; J: TRBJ2-7; D: TRBD2; size: -; DNA: TGCAGTGCTTTAGGGACTAGCGGGGCCTACGAGCAGTACTTC; CDR3: CSALGTSGAYEQYF